This T cell receptor (beta chain) was captured in a study of T cell responses to AZD1222 COVID-19 vaccine. TCRdb's copy holds only in-frame clones and misses some; the assay was immunoSEQ multiplex PCR. The table records roughly 96,000 clones, almost 90% of them present only once. Germline CDR1 reads SGHTA; CDR2 reads FQGNSA. The CDR3 consists of 15 residues. After removal of 6 bases from V and 0 bases from J, the junction contained 4 bases not matched to a gene. The specimen was peripheral blood, collected on day 0 of AZD1222 vaccination. This TCR was sampled from an adult in good health. V and J are TRBV7-2 and TRBJ2-3; 9 nucleotides match TRBD1. The CDR3: CASRTGGTSTDTQYF. The CDR3 DNA is TGTGCCAGCAGAACAGGGGGCACTAGCACAGATACGCAGTATTTT.